The 17 T cell receptor beta chains presented below share a single source sample, sequenced in a study of spatial heterogeneity in lung cancer. Time point defined: sample taken at primary tumor resection. Tumor, nontumor lung or frozen PBMC supplied whole RNA that was sequenced unsorted. One entry per CDR3 protein results from TCRdb running MiXCR on the 5' RACE reads. The data show about 40,000 distinct CDR3 sequences, around 5.2% seen once. The sequencing used PBMCs, collected at surgery. The receptors here all came from a female donor with early-stage non-small cell lung cancer.

V and J are TRBV20-1 and TRBJ1-3, with 11 positions matching TRBD1. Trimming cost V 0 bases and J 0 bases; bases outside gene matches: 4. Germline V gene data show CDR1 as DFQATT and CDR2 as SNEGSKA (reference sequence). This CDR3 comprises 17 residues. The CDR3 region has the DNA TGCAGTGCTAGAGATCCCGGGACAGGGGGCTCTGGAAACACCATATATTTT. Translating gives CSARDPGTGGSGNTIYF.

This chain joins TRBV5-6 and TRBJ2-5; either TRBD1 or TRBD2 may fit D (5 bases each). The length of the CDR3 is 14 residues. Germline V gene lookup returns CDR1 SGHDT and CDR2 YYEEEE. Trimming shortened V by 0 bases and J by 9 bases, and 15 bases separated the two germline ends. The CDR3 nucleotides are TGTGCCAGCAGCTTGGTCGGGGCCAGGGTGGCCCAGTACTTC. It specifies CASSLVGARVAQYF.

This clonotype was found a few times. This chain uses TRBV29-1 with TRBJ2-5, with a tentative D call TRBD1 (6 bases). The CDR3 has 14 amino acids. Germline values: CDR1 SQVTM, CDR2 ANQGSEA. CDR3 amino acids: CSGTHRVGTETQYF. Here the CDR3 DNA reads TGCAGTGGAACTCACAGGGTCGGTACGGAGACCCAGTACTTC.

This clonotype was counted at least ten times. The V call is TRBV6-6, the J call TRBJ2-7; no clear D. The CDR3 runs to 13 residues. In germline, CDR1 is MNHNY, CDR2 SVGAGI (reference sequence). V dropped 9 bases and J dropped 6 bases, with 18 bases sitting between them. The CDR3 DNA is TGTGCCAGTCGGGCGAGGTCCTCGGGCGAGCAGTACTTC. This codes for CASRARSSGEQYF.

This clonotype was counted many times. V gene TRBV5-1 combines with J gene TRBJ2-7, with D maybe TRBD1 (6 bases). The CDR3 extends over 14 amino acids. Germline V gives CDR1 SGHRS, CDR2 YFSETQ. V gave up 4 bases and J gave up 3 bases, with 14 bases separating them. CDR3 nucleotides: TGCGCCAGCAGCCCGGGACCAGGGGACTACGAGCAGTACTTC. This codes for CASSPGPGDYEQYF.

This clonotype has a count of ten or more. This chain links TRBV28 with TRBJ2-2, with D possibly being TRBD1 (6 bases). Germline loops: CDR1 MDHEN, CDR2 SYDVKM. This CDR3 has 14 residues. V lost 8 bases to trimming and J lost 4 bases, with 14 bases between them. The CDR3 DNA is TGTGCCAGCGGTACAGGGTCAGGCACCGGGGAGCTGTTTTTT. Its protein is CASGTGSGTGELFF. Complete variable domain (other parts from reference TRBV28 and TRBJ2-2): DVKVTQSSRYLVKRTGEKVFLECVQDMDHENMFWYRQDPGLGLRLIYFSYDVKMKEKGDIPEGYSVSREKKERFSLILESASTNQTSMYLCASGTGSGTGELFFGEGSRLTVL.

This clonotype has ten or more counts. The chain uses TRBV3-1 and TRBJ2-7, with 12 bases identical to TRBD1. The germline gives CDR1 LGHDT, CDR2 YNNKEL (reference sequence). This CDR3 has 16 residues. V was clipped by 4 bases and J by 1 base; unmatched bases: 5. In DNA, the CDR3 is TGTGCCAGCAGCCCTCGGGACAGGGGGCGATCCTACGAGCAGTACTTC. It translates to CASSPRDRGRSYEQYF.

CDR3 loop: CASSRRQETQYF. The CDR3 DNA reads TGTGCCAGCTCGAGGCGGCAAGAGACCCAGTACTTC. The chain links TRBV7-6 to TRBJ2-5, with D unclear. Trimming pared 8 bases from V and 2 bases from J, leaving 9 bases between. The germline V gene encodes CDR1 SGHVS and CDR2 FNYEAQ. This CDR3 has 12 amino acids.

The V gene is TRBV7-8, the J gene TRBJ2-6; 8 bases are shared with TRBD1. The CDR3 loop spans 18 amino acids. The germline gives CDR1 SGHVS, CDR2 FQNEAQ. With 1 base clipped from V and 0 bases from J, the junction kept 5 bases outside the gene matches. The CDR3 protein is CASSLVRTGTSGANVLTF. In nucleotides, the CDR3 is TGTGCCAGCAGCTTAGTTCGGACAGGGACCTCTGGGGCCAACGTCCTGACTTTC. Combining the CDR3 with reference TRBV7-8 and TRBJ2-6 gives the whole variable domain GAGVSQSPRYKVAKRGQDVALRCDPISGHVSLFWYQQALGQGPEFLTYFQNEAQLDKSGLPSDRFFAERPEGSVSTLKIQRTQQEDSAVYLCASSLVRTGTSGANVLTFGAGSRLTVL.

This clonotype was counted between two and nine times. CDR3 residues: CASSQDGWQDSYF. The CDR3 DNA reads TGTGCCAGCAGCCAAGACGGGTGGCAGGACAGTTACTTC. The chain has TRBV14 and TRBJ2-5, with D possibly being TRBD1 (6 bases). Germline CDR1 and CDR2: SGHDN and FVKESK. The length of the CDR3 is 13 residues. V shed 0 bases and J shed 14 bases, with 16 bases lying between them. Combining the CDR3 with reference TRBV14 and TRBJ2-5 gives the whole variable domain EAGVTQFPSHSVIEKGQTVTLRCDPISGHDNLYWYRRVMGKEIKFLLHFVKESKQDESGMPNNRFLAERTGGTYSTLKVQPAELEDSGVYFCASSQDGWQDSYFGPGTRLLVL.

The V call is TRBV4-1, the J call TRBJ2-7, with 7 nucleotides matching TRBD2. This CDR3 spans 16 amino acids. V shed 1 base and J 0 bases; nucleotides not matched to a gene: 6. Germline loops: CDR1 MGHRA, CDR2 YSYEKL. This chain's CDR3 is CASSQVRGVSSYEQYF. The DNA for the CDR3 is TGCGCCAGCAGCCAAGTTCGGGGGGTTAGCTCCTACGAGCAGTACTTC.

The sample holds a few counts of this clonotype. The rearrangement joins TRBV19 to TRBJ2-3; TRBD1 matches at 10 bases. This CDR3 has 16 residues. The V gene end was trimmed by 3 bases and the J gene end by 1 base; junction bases not matched to a gene: 4. Germline V CDR1 and CDR2: LNHDA, SQIVND (reference sequence). CDR3 nucleotide sequence: TGTGCCAGTAGTATGGGGACAGGGGAGGGCACAGATACGCAGTATTTT. Amino acid sequence: CASSMGTGEGTDTQYF.

This clonotype was found a few times. The chain joins TRBV5-1 to TRBJ2-3, with D possibly being TRBD2 (6 bases). The CDR3 sequence is 14 residues long. V lost 4 bases, J lost 2 bases, and 11 bases lay in between. The germline V gene has CDR1 SGHRS and CDR2 YFSETQ. In DNA, the CDR3 is TGCGCCAGCAGCCAAATAGCGGACACAGATACGCAGTATTTT. The encoded protein is CASSQIADTDTQYF.

This clonotype was counted many times. In nucleotides, the CDR3 is TGTGCCAGCAGTCCTCCGGGAGGGGAGGAGACCCAGTACTTC. This translates into CASSPPGGEETQYF. The genes are TRBV6-6 and TRBJ2-5; 8 positions agree with TRBD2. The V segment lost 5 bases and the J segment 5 bases; nucleotides outside the gene matches: 7. CDR3 length: 14 residues. Germline values: CDR1 MNHNY, CDR2 SVGAGI (reference sequence).

A few counts support this clonotype. The V call is TRBV7-2, the J call TRBJ2-1, with a tentative D call TRBD1 (6 bases). CDR1 and CDR2 (germline): SGHTA, FQGNSA. Trimming shortened V by 1 base and J by 3 bases, and 13 bases separated the two germline ends. There are 16 residues in the CDR3. This CDR3 reads CASSLGSGAIYNEQFF. In nucleotides, the CDR3 is TGTGCCAGCAGCTTAGGATCAGGGGCGATCTACAATGAGCAGTTCTTC.

The sample holds many counts of this clonotype. The chain carries TRBV7-9 and TRBJ2-7, with TRBD1 identical over 7 bases. Germline CDR1 reads SEHNR; CDR2 reads FQNEAQ (reference sequence). The length of the CDR3 is 13 residues. V dropped 5 bases and J dropped 3; count of bases not matched to a gene: 4. CDR3 coding DNA: TGTGCCAGCAGCCGGGACAGAGACTACGAGCAGTACTTC. It is translated as CASSRDRDYEQYF.

The sample holds many counts of this clonotype. The rearrangement links TRBV2 to TRBJ2-5; D is unresolved. CDR1 is SNHLY and CDR2 is FYNNEI in the germline V gene. V lost 5 bases and J lost 5, with 9 bases in between. The CDR3 is 12 amino acids. The chain's CDR3 is CASSPTLETQYF. The CDR3 DNA follows: TGTGCCAGCAGTCCCACCTTGGAGACCCAGTACTTC. Drawing the rest from reference TRBV2 and TRBJ2-5, the complete variable domain is EPEVTQTPSHQVTQMGQEVILRCVPISNHLYFYWYRQILGQKVEFLVSFYNNEISEKSEIFDDQFSVERPDGSNFTLKIRSTKLEDSAMYFCASSPTLETQYFGPGTRLLVL.